The 20 T cell receptor beta chains below were found in one sample sequenced in a study of graft-versus-host responses after intestinal transplantation. The antigens of these receptors remain unknown. Using immunoSEQ multiplex PCR, the repertoire was profiled, and TCRdb retains in-frame clones only, with some absent. The sample shows under 150,000 clones, roughly 95% of them seen only once. The sequencing here drew on unstimulated CD8+ T cells sorted from spleen or lymph node cells, taken before intestinal transplant. All receptors come from a human donor who received an intestinal transplant.

Details on this clone: The sample has other DNA sequences that encode this CDR3 too. This chain connects TRBV19 to TRBJ2-1; TRBD2 aligns across 7 bases. This CDR3 comprises 13 residues. The J segment lost 6 bases and the V segment lost 1 base, leaving 0 bases of the junction unmatched. Germline V lookup: CDR1 LNHDA, CDR2 SQIVND (reference sequence). The CDR3 is CASSIGGGNEQFF. CDR3 bases: TGTGCCAGTAGTATAGGGGGGGGCAATGAGCAGTTCTTC. Looking up the rest from reference TRBV19 and TRBJ2-1 gives the full variable domain: DGGITQSPKYLFRKEGQNVTLSCEQNLNHDAMYWYRQDPGQGLRLIYYSQIVNDFQKGDIAEGYSVSREKKESFPLTVTSAQKNPTAFYLCASSIGGGNEQFFGPGTRLTVL.

The chain couples TRBV19 to TRBJ2-1, with TRBD2 matching over 13 bases. This CDR3 region has 18 residues. CDR1 LNHDA and CDR2 SQIVND come from the germline V gene (reference sequence). The trim removed 5 bases at V and 5 bases at J, leaving 12 bases unmatched. CDR3 DNA: TGTGCCAGTAGTTTCCGGACGGAACTAGCGGGAGGGAACAATGAGCAGTTCTTC. This codes for CASSFRTELAGGNNEQFF.

This clone was seen only once. This sequence joins TRBV9 and TRBJ2-5, with TRBD2 identical over 8 bases. The J call may be in error: the DNA end matches TRBJ2-7 better. The CDR3 contains 15 residues. Germline lookup yields CDR1 SGDLS and CDR2 YYNGEE. Here the CDR3 reads CASTPGSGSSYEQYF. The CDR3 coding sequence is TGTGCCAGCACCCCGGGCAGCGGGAGCTCCTACGAGCAGTACTTC.

The V call is TRBV4-3, the J call TRBJ2-5; the D gene is possibly TRBD2 (5 bases). The V end lost 0 bases, the J end lost 5 bases, and 7 bases lay between the germline ends. The CDR3 spans 13 residues. Germline V gene lookup returns CDR1 LGHNA and CDR2 YSLEER. In DNA form, the CDR3 reads TGCGCCAGCAGCCAAGATCCGGGGGAGACCCAGTACTTC. This gives the protein CASSQDPGETQYF.

V is TRBV9 and J is TRBJ2-6, with D uncertain. The V and J ends lost 0 bases and 1 base respectively, with 5 bases between them. Germline V gene lookup returns CDR1 SGDLS and CDR2 YYNGEE. The CDR3 runs 15 residues. This chain's CDR3 is CASSVGQSGANVLTF. CDR3 DNA: TGTGCCAGCAGCGTAGGCCAGTCTGGGGCCAACGTCCTGACTTTC.

The chain uses TRBV5-1 and TRBJ2-7; TRBD2 agrees at 10 bases. CDR3 size: 16 residues. With V trimmed by 0 bases and J by 2 bases, 5 bases remained unmatched. The V gene's germline CDR1 is SGHRS and CDR2 YFSETQ. The CDR3 here is CASSLGASGRTYEQYF. The CDR3 nucleotides read TGCGCCAGCAGCTTGGGGGCTAGCGGGAGAACCTACGAGCAGTACTTC.

This chain joins TRBV2 and TRBJ2-3; 9 positions agree with TRBD2. Looked up from germline, CDR1 is SNHLY and CDR2 is FYNNEI. The CDR3 consists of 16 residues. Trimming at V came to 1 base and at J to 2 bases, leaving 4 bases not matched to a gene. In nucleotides, the CDR3 is TGTGCCAGCAGTGAAGAAACTAGCGGGTTCACAGATACGCAGTATTTT. Protein product: CASSEETSGFTDTQYF.

V gene TRBV7-3 combines with J gene TRBJ2-5; D gene unclear. Germline CDR1 SGHTA, CDR2 FQGTGA. This CDR3 has 13 amino acids. V lost 1 base and J lost 4, with 7 bases in between. The DNA for the CDR3 is TGTGCCAGCAGCTTAAGAGGCGGAGAGACCCAGTACTTC. This gives the protein CASSLRGGETQYF.

The J gene is TRBJ2-2, the V gene TRBV5-4; TRBD2 aligns across 8 bases. Unmatched junction bases numbered 4, after V lost 6 bases and J lost 0 bases. Germline CDR1 and CDR2: SGHNT and YYREEE (reference sequence). The CDR3 extends over 15 amino acids. CDR3 sequence (DNA): TGTGCCAGCACCATGACTAGCGCGAACACCGGGGAGCTGTTTTTT. Its translation is CASTMTSANTGELFF.

This chain connects TRBV19 to TRBJ1-1, with TRBD1 as a possible D gene (6 bases). CDR1 is LNHDA, CDR2 SQIVND, per germline (reference sequence). This CDR3 is 12 amino acids long. Between the trimmed V and J ends, which lost 9 bases and 0 bases, there was a span of 8 bases. CDR3 amino acids: CASTGMNTEAFF. CDR3 coding DNA: TGTGCCAGCACAGGGATGAACACTGAAGCTTTCTTT.

The rearrangement uses TRBV4-1 and TRBJ2-7; D tentatively reads TRBD1 or TRBD2 (6 bases each). The CDR3 spans 14 residues. Germline loops: CDR1 MGHRA, CDR2 YSYEKL. V was shortened by 0 bases and J by 2 bases, with 8 bases between the two germline ends. The chain's CDR3 is CASSQEGGTYEQYF. In DNA, the CDR3 is TGCGCCAGCAGCCAAGAAGGGGGGACCTACGAGCAGTACTTC.

The chain recombines TRBV6-1 with TRBJ1-3; 10 nucleotides line up with TRBD1. J gave up 0 bases and V 5 bases, and 1 base lay outside the gene matches. The CDR3 is 15 residues long. Per the germline V gene, CDR1 is MNHNS and CDR2 is SASEGT. In DNA, the CDR3 is TGTGCCAGCAGTAGGACAGGGGGCTCTGGAAACACCATATATTTT. Its translation: CASSRTGGSGNTIYF.

V gene TRBV15 combines with J gene TRBJ2-7; 8 bases map to TRBD1. This CDR3 contains 15 residues. Germline V lookup: CDR1 LNHNV, CDR2 YYDKDF (reference sequence). Trimming cost V 3 bases and J 6 bases; bases outside gene matches: 10. CDR3 nucleotide sequence: TGTGCCACCAGCAGGGGGACAGGCCCACGAGGCGAGCAGTACTTC. Translation gives CATSRGTGPRGEQYF.

CDR3 coding DNA: TGTGCCAGCAGTTGGGCCCGGACAGCTGAAAAACTGTTTTTT. It specifies CASSWARTAEKLFF. The chain carries TRBV28 and TRBJ1-4; perhaps TRBD1 as D (6 bases). This CDR3 has 14 residues. The V and J ends lost 4 bases and 7 bases respectively, with 13 bases between them. Germline V gene lookup returns CDR1 MDHEN and CDR2 SYDVKM. Complete variable domain (other parts from reference TRBV28 and TRBJ1-4): DVKVTQSSRYLVKRTGEKVFLECVQDMDHENMFWYRQDPGLGLRLIYFSYDVKMKEKGDIPEGYSVSREKKERFSLILESASTNQTSMYLCASSWARTAEKLFFGSGTQLSVL.

The rearrangement uses TRBV5-6 and TRBJ1-1; D ambiguous. The CDR3 totals 11 residues. V shed 0 bases and J shed 8 bases, with 5 bases lying between them. Germline V gives CDR1 SGHDT, CDR2 YYEEEE. CDR3 in amino acids: CASSLAREAFF. The CDR3, as DNA: TGTGCCAGCAGCTTGGCGCGGGAAGCTTTCTTT.

The chain employs TRBV6-5 and TRBJ1-1; D ambiguous. Germline V lookup: CDR1 MNHEY, CDR2 SVGAGI. The CDR3 is made up of 13 amino acids. Between the trimmed V and J ends, which lost 0 bases and 4 bases, there was a span of 6 bases. Here the CDR3 reads CASSYSVGTEAFF. Written as DNA, the CDR3 is TGTGCCAGCAGTTACTCGGTTGGCACTGAAGCTTTCTTT.

J is TRBJ2-7 and V is TRBV7-3; D gene ambiguous. Trimming removed 4 bases at V and 2 bases at J, with 9 bases between. This CDR3 has 13 amino acids. Germline assignment: CDR1 SGHTA and CDR2 FQGTGA. DNA of the CDR3: TGTGCCAGCAGCTATGGGTCCACCTACGAGCAGTACTTC. It yields the protein CASSYGSTYEQYF.

V is TRBV4-1 and J is TRBJ2-3; D may be TRBD1 (6 bases). Trimming removed 4 bases at V and 2 bases at J, with 10 bases between. Germline CDR1 reads MGHRA; CDR2 reads YSYEKL. This CDR3 is built from 14 residues. In DNA form, the CDR3 reads TGCGCCAGCAGCCGTCGGACAGACACAGATACGCAGTATTTT. Translating gives CASSRRTDTDTQYF.

This sequence joins TRBV28 and TRBJ2-3; D is ambiguous. This CDR3 region has 14 residues. Between the trimmed V and J ends, which lost 3 bases and 5 bases, there was a span of 12 bases. The germline V gene encodes CDR1 MDHEN and CDR2 SYDVKM. The CDR3 sequence: CASSFYNDKDTQYF. CDR3 DNA: TGTGCCAGCAGTTTTTATAATGACAAAGATACGCAGTATTTT.

V usage is TRBV5-6 and J usage is TRBJ1-2; weak D call: TRBD1 (5 bases). Germline CDR1 and CDR2: SGHDT and YYEEEE. Trimming took off 2 bases at V and 8 bases at J, with 13 bases between the two ends. This CDR3 is built from 13 residues. The DNA of the CDR3 is TGTGCCAGCAGCTTTGGAGGGGCGCGCGGCTACACCTTC. Protein: CASSFGGARGYTF.